A selection of T cell receptor beta chains follows, all from one sample in a study of T cell responses to AZD1222 COVID-19 vaccine. Assay: immunoSEQ multiplex PCR; the TCRdb copy retains only in-frame clones and omits some. The top ten clones hold roughly 19% of a sample with tens of thousands of clones, around 83% of them seen once. The material was peripheral blood, obtained on day 0 of MenACWY control vaccination. All receptors derive from an adult in good health. Each CDR3 is given without its conserved first and last residue. Fields, in order: clone size, V gene, CDR3 protein. Clone sizes are given selectively: once, few, many, or a class where the clone is expanded.

size: NA; V: TRBV7-9; CDR3: ASSLSGSYEQY
size: NA; V: TRBV2; CDR3: ASSEGIPEGAKNIQY
size: NA; V: TRBV29-1; CDR3: SGDRAGELF
size: NA; V: TRBV30; CDR3: AWSGGMRGEKLF
size: NA; V: TRBV28; CDR3: ASSGQFSYEQY
size: NA; V: TRBV28; CDR3: ASSLWSSGSSDTQY
size: NA; V: TRBV5-1; CDR3: ASSLGSSNIQY
size: NA; V: TRBV1; CDR3: TSSLFVQGEYYGYT
size: NA; V: TRBV5-6; CDR3: ASSPGMSTGELF
size: medium-sized; V: TRBV12-3/TRBV12-4; CDR3: ASSLYRGTEAF
size: NA; V: TRBV10-3; CDR3: AISDPSGYSTDTQY
size: NA; V: TRBV20-1; CDR3: SASGTGTSSLAGELF
size: NA; V: TRBV7-7; CDR3: ASSFGGGRCYGYT
size: NA; V: TRBV5-1; CDR3: ASSFRGAGELF
size: NA; V: TRBV7-2; CDR3: ASSLAGDRAGNTIY
size: NA; V: TRBV25-1; CDR3: ASSWDKGHNEQF
size: few; V: TRBV4-1; CDR3: ASSQDETSGRRSYNEQF
size: NA; V: TRBV5-8; CDR3: ASSSPSRLAGGPTDTQY
size: NA; V: TRBV25-1; CDR3: ASSEQAGWVETQY
size: NA; V: TRBV3-1/TRBV3-2; CDR3: ASSRSGRGSYEQY
size: NA; V: TRBV6-2/TRBV6-3; CDR3: ASSYLGRVDEQY
size: NA; V: TRBV29-1; CDR3: SVRDRGPGYT
size: NA; V: TRBV7-7; CDR3: ASSLQGQGVGEQF
size: NA; V: TRBV19; CDR3: ASSIDQGKTTEAF
size: NA; V: TRBV18; CDR3: ASSPIGGRDSPLH
size: NA; V: TRBV9; CDR3: ASSAALNTEAF
size: NA; V: TRBV15; CDR3: ATSRRRLAGGLEQY
size: NA; V: TRBV7-2; CDR3: ASSHTSGGGNEQF
size: NA; V: TRBV24-1; CDR3: ATTARDGTDTQY
size: once; V: TRBV5-1; CDR3: ASSTRGRVSTDTQY
size: once; V: TRBV10-2; CDR3: ASSSAGSNTEAF
size: NA; V: TRBV27; CDR3: ASSKTSSYNEQF
size: NA; V: TRBV12-3/TRBV12-4; CDR3: ASSATGGTQY
size: NA; V: TRBV5-1; CDR3: ASADDRVHADTQY
size: NA; V: TRBV30; CDR3: AYDQGAVEAF
size: once; V: TRBV11-2; CDR3: ASSLVGGAGEKLF
size: NA; V: TRBV28; CDR3: ASSQLGQGNEKLF
size: once; V: TRBV7-9; CDR3: ASSLGTVVINTEAF
size: NA; V: TRBV15; CDR3: ATSRGQSYGYT
size: NA; V: TRBV6-2/TRBV6-3; CDR3: ASSYEGGSQPQH
size: NA; V: TRBV18; CDR3: ASSLQTGTGGTDTQY
size: NA; V: TRBV18; CDR3: ASSPALAAGELF